This TCR beta chain was sequenced in a study of blood T cell repertoires in COVID-19. TCRdb's copy holds only in-frame clones and misses some; the assay was immunoSEQ multiplex PCR. This sample carries some 490,000 clones, roughly nine tenths of them seen once, and the ten largest clones take around 7.9%. CDR1 KGHDR and CDR2 SFDVKD come from the germline V gene. CDR3 length: 15 residues. Trimming at V came to 3 bases and at J to 7 bases, leaving 6 bases not matched to a gene. Participants reported their clinical history, and cohort assignment relied on those reports. Among Cohort 3 donors, those recovered had two negative PCRs, clearance, or symptom resolution.

This sequence originates from a woman aged 55-70 years who had recovered from COVID-19. The chain combines TRBV24-1 with TRBJ2-3; 10 bases are a match to TRBD1. The specimen was PBMCs or T cells enriched from blood (not recorded which). In nucleotides, the CDR3 is TGTGCCACCAGTGATCGGACAGGGGGACGAAATACGCAGTATTTT. Its translation: CATSDRTGGRNTQYF.